One sample yielded the 18 T cell receptor beta chains listed below, sequenced in a study of blood T cell repertoires in COVID-19. Some clones are missing from TCRdb's copy, which holds only in-frame ones; the method was immunoSEQ multiplex PCR. The sample records roughly 300,000 clones, roughly 88% being singletons. Sample: PBMCs or T cells enriched from blood (not recorded which). The source is a middle-aged woman with acute COVID-19.

Details on this clone: Distinct nucleotide sequences in the sample also encode this CDR3. The chain joins TRBV7-9 to TRBJ2-6; D might be TRBD2 (5 bases). V lost 5 bases and J lost 4, with 12 bases in between. Germline lookup yields CDR1 SEHNR and CDR2 FQNEAQ (reference sequence). The CDR3 has 15 amino acids. This CDR3 is CASSLGGSGANVLTF. For the CDR3, the DNA is TGTGCCAGCAGCCTCGGCGGGTCCGGGGCCAACGTCCTGACTTTC.

This sequence joins TRBV28 and TRBJ1-5; 7 bases are a match to TRBD1. The CDR3 is 14 amino acids. The junction had 8 bases not matched to a gene; V was cut back by 8 bases and J by 4 bases. Germline V CDR1 and CDR2: MDHEN, SYDVKM. This CDR3 is CASFPGTANQPQHF. Written as DNA, the CDR3 is TGTGCCAGCTTCCCAGGGACAGCTAATCAGCCCCAGCATTTT.

The chain links TRBV7-2 to TRBJ2-5; 13 nucleotides align to TRBD2. Germline V gene sequence: CDR1 SGHTA, CDR2 FQGNSA. V was clipped by 6 bases and J by 3 bases; unmatched bases: 16. The CDR3 runs 19 residues. CDR3 loop: CASSTQAPLAGGPKETQYF. Here the CDR3 DNA reads TGTGCCAGCAGTACCCAGGCCCCACTAGCGGGGGGGCCTAAAGAGACCCAGTACTTC.

About this clone itself: The same CDR3 also results from other DNA sequences found in this sample. The chain links TRBV12-3 or TRBV12-4 to TRBJ1-2; D not certain. Trimming removed 1 base from V and 4 bases from J, with 4 bases in between. The CDR3 is 12 amino acids. CDR3 sequence reads: CASSLDSYGYTF. The CDR3 region has the DNA TGTGCCAGCAGTTTAGACAGCTATGGCTACACCTTC.

The V call is TRBV5-8, the J call TRBJ2-5, with D maybe TRBD2 (6 bases). This CDR3 contains 14 residues. V lost 7 bases, J lost 4 bases, and 17 bases lay in between. Germline V gene sequence: CDR1 SGHTS, CDR2 YDEGEE. CDR3 bases: TGTGCCAGCCGGGAGAGGGGCATGGGAGAGACCCAGTACTTC. It translates to CASRERGMGETQYF.

The count of this clone is one. This chain uses TRBV6-1 with TRBJ1-1; 8 nucleotides align to TRBD1. The CDR3 extends over 16 amino acids. Losses at the gene ends were 4 bases for V and 7 bases for J; bases not matched to a gene: 14. CDR1 is MNHNS and CDR2 is SASEGT in the germline V gene. Written as DNA, the CDR3 is TGTGCCAGCAGTGGAGGGACAGGTCGAGGGTCCGTTGAAGCTTTCTTT. Protein product: CASSGGTGRGSVEAFF.

A single count supports this clone. The chain joins TRBV18 to TRBJ1-6; perhaps TRBD1 as D (5 bases). Trimming shortened V by 4 bases and J by 9 bases, and 10 bases separated the two germline ends. Germline assignment: CDR1 KGHSH and CDR2 LQKENI. This CDR3 is 13 amino acids long. The CDR3 protein is CASSQERGSPLHF. The CDR3 DNA sequence: TGTGCCAGCTCACAAGAAAGGGGTTCACCCCTCCACTTT. Full variable domain (rest looked up from reference TRBV18 and TRBJ1-6): NAGVMQNPRHLVRRRGQEARLRCSPMKGHSHVYWYRQLPEEGLKFMVYLQKENIIDESGMPKERFSAEFPKEGPSILRIQQVVRGDSAAYFCASSQERGSPLHFGNGTRLTVT.

CDR3 sequence reads: CASSFEGTITTYEQYF. Here the CDR3 DNA reads TGTGCCAGCAGTTTCGAGGGGACTATAACCACCTACGAGCAGTACTTC. The chain uses TRBV6-2 or TRBV6-3 and TRBJ2-7; 7 bases fit TRBD2. This CDR3 contains 16 residues. Germline CDR1 is MNHEY and CDR2 is SVGEGT. The J segment lost 2 bases and the V segment lost 4 bases, leaving 11 bases of the junction unmatched.

This clone was observed once. The chain is built from TRBV2 and TRBJ1-4; maybe TRBD1 (6 bases). The CDR3 contains 15 residues. V was clipped by 8 bases and J by 2 bases, with 15 bases between them. CDR1 SNHLY and CDR2 FYNNEI come from the germline V gene. In DNA, the CDR3 is TGTGCCAGCGGTCAAGGACAGCCTACTAATGAAAAACTGTTTTTT. This encodes CASGQGQPTNEKLFF.

This sequence joins TRBV5-1 and TRBJ2-7, with TRBD1 matching over 7 bases. V gave up 2 bases and J gave up 4 bases; unmatched junction bases: 3. The CDR3 covers 13 residues. Per germline, CDR1 SGHRS and CDR2 YFSETQ. DNA of the CDR3: TGCGCCAGCAGCTTACACAGGGGTTACGAGCAGTACTTC. Protein sequence: CASSLHRGYEQYF.

V and J are TRBV29-1 and TRBJ1-3, with D possibly TRBD1 on 5 matching bases. Germline V gene sequence: CDR1 SQVTM, CDR2 ANQGSEA. V gave up 7 bases and J gave up 4 bases, with 11 bases separating them. This CDR3 contains 12 residues. CDR3 nucleotide sequence: TGCAGCGCCAAACGGGGGGGAAACACCATATATTTT. Translating gives CSAKRGGNTIYF.

The chain links TRBV7-8 to TRBJ2-3; D perhaps matches TRBD1 (5 bases). The CDR3 contains 14 residues. Germline V gene lookup returns CDR1 SGHVS and CDR2 FQNEAQ. V gave up 3 bases and J gave up 1 base, with 8 bases separating them. CDR3: CASSFSRGTDTQYF. CDR3 sequence (DNA): TGTGCCAGCAGCTTTAGCAGGGGCACAGATACGCAGTATTTT.

The J gene is TRBJ2-2, the V gene TRBV28; no clear D gene. The CDR3 is 15 amino acids. Trimming cost V 3 bases and J 0 bases, with 8 bases left between them. Germline CDR1 MDHEN, CDR2 SYDVKM. The CDR3, as DNA: TGTGCCAGCAGTTTTCACAGTTCGAACACCGGGGAGCTGTTTTTT. Its translation: CASSFHSSNTGELFF.

This clone was counted between two and nine times. This sequence joins TRBV4-2 and TRBJ1-2; 7 bases match TRBD1. Germline lookup yields CDR1 LGHNA and CDR2 YNFKEQ. The length of the CDR3 is 16 residues. V trimming: 0 bases; J trimming: 6 bases; junction bases outside the gene matches: 10. The CDR3 sequence is CASSQEAAQGVNGYTF. CDR3 bases: TGTGCCAGCAGCCAAGAGGCCGCGCAGGGGGTGAATGGCTACACCTTC.

The chain carries TRBV5-6 and TRBJ2-1; 7 positions match TRBD2. The CDR3 has 14 residues. Unmatched junction bases numbered 6, after V lost 0 bases and J lost 9 bases. Germline V gene lookup returns CDR1 SGHDT and CDR2 YYEEEE. The DNA of the CDR3 is TGTGCCAGCAGCTTGGAGTTAGGGAGGGCTGAGCAGTTCTTC. Amino acids: CASSLELGRAEQFF.

The chain employs TRBV11-2 and TRBJ1-1; D perhaps matches TRBD1 (5 bases). This CDR3 region has 16 residues. Germline V gene data show CDR1 as SGHAT and CDR2 as FQNNGV. Trimming removed 4 bases from V and 2 bases from J, with 17 bases in between. The CDR3 sequence: CASSSTIARGNTEAFF. In DNA form, the CDR3 reads TGTGCCAGCAGCTCCACCATCGCAAGGGGAAACACTGAAGCTTTCTTT.

This chain joins TRBV6-5 and TRBJ1-2; 12 bases line up with TRBD1. This CDR3 contains 15 residues. V trimming: 7 bases; J trimming: 4 bases; junction bases outside the gene matches: 7. Looked up from germline, CDR1 is MNHEY and CDR2 is SVGAGI. CDR3 in DNA: TGTGCCAGCACGGGACAGGGGGCCTTAGGCTATGGCTACACCTTC. It codes for CASTGQGALGYGYTF.

The V gene is TRBV7-2, the J gene TRBJ1-3; D is possibly TRBD1 (5 bases). V lost 5 bases and J lost 11, with 19 bases in between. CDR1 and CDR2 (germline): SGHTA, FQGNSA. The CDR3 contains 14 residues. CDR3 sequence (DNA): TGTGCCAGCAGCCCGGGACTGCTCTCTTCCTCCATATATTTT. Its translation: CASSPGLLSSSIYF.